Following are 29 T cell receptor beta chains from one sample sequenced in a study of T cell responses to AZD1222 COVID-19 vaccine. This table comes from immunoSEQ multiplex PCR, and its TCRdb copy is limited to in-frame clones, with some not included. The sample lists over 110,000 clones, roughly 90% seen once, with 2.5% to 3.5% in the top ten. The sample consisted of peripheral blood, taken on day 0 of AZD1222 vaccination. These receptors all stem from an adult in good health.

This clone was counted once. The genes are TRBV19 and TRBJ1-2; 8 bases line up with TRBD1. V lost 4 bases and J lost 8; bases outside the gene matches: 9. The germline V gene has CDR1 LNHDA and CDR2 SQIVND (reference sequence). The CDR3 contains 14 residues. CDR3 protein: CASSKTDRGQGYTF. DNA of the CDR3: TGTGCCAGTAGTAAGACCGACAGGGGCCAGGGCTACACCTTC.

The V and J genes are TRBV7-9 and TRBJ2-5; 8 bases match TRBD2. The junction had 2 bases not matched to a gene; V was cut back by 4 bases and J by 4 bases. From germline, CDR1 is SEHNR and CDR2 FQNEAQ (reference sequence). The CDR3 has 13 residues. This chain's CDR3 is CASSSAGAETQYF. The CDR3 DNA sequence: TGTGCCAGCAGCTCAGCGGGAGCAGAGACCCAGTACTTC.

This clone has just one count. The chain has TRBV6-2 or TRBV6-3 and TRBJ2-1, with TRBD1 identical over 9 bases. This CDR3 spans 18 amino acids. With V trimmed by 2 bases and J by 4 bases, 12 bases remained unmatched. CDR1 and CDR2 (germline): MNHEY, SVGEGT. The CDR3 is CASSYTKGTGTGYNEQFF. CDR3 coding DNA: TGTGCCAGCAGTTACACGAAGGGCACCGGGACAGGGTACAATGAGCAGTTCTTC.

The V call is TRBV2, the J call TRBJ1-5; TRBD1 might be the D (6 bases). Germline CDR1 SNHLY, CDR2 FYNNEI. The length of the CDR3 is 14 residues. The V gene lost 7 bases and the J gene lost 0 bases, with 10 bases spanning the gap. The CDR3 DNA sequence: TGTGCCAGCATGAAGGGGGGTAGCAATCAGCCCCAGCATTTT. Translated, it gives CASMKGGSNQPQHF. The full variable domain, its missing parts supplied by reference TRBV2 and TRBJ1-5, is EPEVTQTPSHQVTQMGQEVILRCVPISNHLYFYWYRQILGQKVEFLVSFYNNEISEKSEIFDDQFSVERPDGSNFTLKIRSTKLEDSAMYFCASMKGGSNQPQHFGDGTRLSIL.

This chain links TRBV3-1 (or the pseudogene TRBV3-2) with TRBJ2-3; 7 nucleotides agree with TRBD2. Per germline, CDR1 LGHDT and CDR2 YNNKEL (reference sequence). J gave up 9 bases and V 0 bases, and 6 bases lay outside the gene matches. CDR3 size: 14 residues. CDR3 sequence: CASSQERMRETQYF. The CDR3 region has the DNA TGTGCCAGCAGCCAAGAGCGCATGCGGGAGACGCAGTATTTT.

V gene TRBV6-1 combines with J gene TRBJ1-1; D call uncertain. CDR3 length: 14 amino acids. Germline assignment: CDR1 MNHNS and CDR2 SASEGT. V was clipped by 3 bases and J by 0 bases, with 8 bases between them. For the CDR3, the DNA is TGTGCCAGCAGTGATAAGCCAATGAACACTGAAGCTTTCTTT. Amino acids: CASSDKPMNTEAFF.

CDR3 sequence: CASSLESYTEAFF. The DNA of the CDR3 is TGTGCCAGCAGCTTAGAGAGTTACACTGAAGCTTTCTTT. The chain joins TRBV7-8 to TRBJ1-1; unclear D gene. The CDR3 is 13 residues long. Germline CDR1 SGHVS, CDR2 FQNEAQ. Trimming left V 1 base short and J 3 bases short, with 6 bases between.

The chain links TRBV19 to TRBJ1-2; D call uncertain. Per the germline V gene, CDR1 is LNHDA and CDR2 is SQIVND (reference sequence). Trimming cost V 0 bases and J 3 bases, with 11 bases left between them. This CDR3 region has 15 residues. The CDR3 here is CASSIDPGYYYGYTF. The CDR3 bases are TGTGCCAGTAGTATAGACCCAGGCTACTACTATGGCTACACCTTC.

The chain couples TRBV30 to TRBJ2-7; D remains unclear. In germline, CDR1 is GTSNPN, CDR2 SVGIG (reference sequence). CDR3 length: 11 amino acids. The V and J ends lost 0 bases and 3 bases respectively, with 3 bases between them. The CDR3 DNA follows: TGTGCCTGGAGTGTGGTCTACGAGCAGTACTTC. It encodes CAWSVVYEQYF.

A note on this clone: This CDR3 fails to terminate in the conserved phenylalanine or tryptophan, so it likely reflects a read error. The DNA is omitted, as the CDR3 cannot be located on it reliably, and the CDR3 follows TCRdb's listing. The chain links TRBV5-6 to TRBJ1-2; the tabulated D call, TRBD1, remains unverified against the DNA. Germline loops: CDR1 SGHDT, CDR2 YYEEEE. The CDR3 is 13 residues long, counting both termini. CDR3: CASSLGWSQGTLS.

This chain links TRBV5-6 with TRBJ1-5, with D perhaps TRBD1 (6 bases). Germline CDR1 SGHDT, CDR2 YYEEEE. Trimming removed 3 bases at V and 1 base at J, with 14 bases between. This CDR3 region has 16 residues. In DNA, the CDR3 is TGTGCCAGCAGCTCACTCCAGACAGGCAGCAATCAGCCCCAGCATTTT. Protein product: CASSSLQTGSNQPQHF.

This clone is a singleton in its sample. The gene calls are TRBV4-3 and TRBJ2-5; D possibly corresponds to TRBD1 (5 bases). Trimming removed 5 bases at V and 5 bases at J, with 12 bases between. The germline gives CDR1 LGHNA, CDR2 YSLEER. There are 13 residues in the CDR3. The CDR3 nucleotides are TGCGCCAGCAGCAGGACAAAATGGGAGACCCAGTACTTC. Its translation: CASSRTKWETQYF.

The chain recombines TRBV4-1 with TRBJ2-7; the match to TRBD2 covers 10 bases. Per the germline V gene, CDR1 is MGHRA and CDR2 is YSYEKL. CDR3 length: 15 amino acids. The V gene end was trimmed by 4 bases and the J gene end by 2 bases; junction bases not matched to a gene: 5. CDR3 coding DNA: TGCGCCAGCAGCCCCGGACTAGCGGTCGCCTACGAGCAGTACTTC. Amino acids: CASSPGLAVAYEQYF.

This clone was seen a handful of times. The chain joins TRBV7-9 to TRBJ2-3; D might be TRBD1 or TRBD2, each matching 7 bases. Germline CDR1 SEHNR, CDR2 FQNEAQ (reference sequence). The CDR3 contains 15 residues. The V and J ends lost 3 bases and 4 bases respectively, with 14 bases between them. Here the CDR3 DNA reads TGTGCCAGCAGCTTGGGAGGGGGCAAGTCAGATACGCAGTATTTT. Amino acids: CASSLGGGKSDTQYF.

The gene calls are TRBV4-1 and TRBJ2-1; TRBD1 agrees at 7 bases. Trimming removed 2 bases from V and 7 bases from J; junction bases left unmatched: 11. The CDR3 runs to 16 residues. The germline V gene has CDR1 MGHRA and CDR2 YSYEKL. The CDR3 nucleotides are TGCGCCAGCAGCCAACCGACCCGGGACAGAGGGAATGAGCAGTTCTTC. This encodes CASSQPTRDRGNEQFF.

The CDR3 reads CASSVWPSGRSTGELFF. CDR3 in DNA: TGTGCCAGCAGCGTATGGCCTAGCGGGAGGTCAACCGGGGAGCTGTTTTTT. The rearrangement uses TRBV9 and TRBJ2-2; 11 bases line up with TRBD2. Germline CDR1 SGDLS, CDR2 YYNGEE. The CDR3 covers 17 residues. The trim removed 1 base at V and 5 bases at J, leaving 7 bases unmatched.

The rearrangement joins TRBV6-1 to TRBJ1-2; the D is unclear. CDR3 size: 12 residues. With 3 bases removed from V and 4 bases from J, the gap between germline ends came to 6 bases. The V gene's germline CDR1 is MNHNS and CDR2 SASEGT. CDR3 sequence: CASSDTFYGYTF. CDR3 bases: TGTGCCAGCAGTGACACGTTCTATGGCTACACCTTC.

The V gene is TRBV10-3, the J gene TRBJ1-1; D possibly corresponds to TRBD1 (5 bases). The germline V gene encodes CDR1 ENHRY and CDR2 SYGVKD. V was pared by 3 bases and J by 0 bases, with 11 bases between. This CDR3 is 15 amino acids long. The CDR3 nucleotides are TGTGCCATCAGTGATCCGAGGGGAATGAACACTGAAGCTTTCTTT. Amino acids: CAISDPRGMNTEAFF.

This clone has only one observation. The chain links TRBV4-3 to TRBJ2-7, with TRBD1 matching over 7 bases. This CDR3 region has 16 residues. Trimming at V came to 0 bases and at J to 2 bases, leaving 7 bases not matched to a gene. The germline CDR1 and CDR2 sequences are LGHNA and YSLEER. The CDR3 spells CASSQDLGTEAYEQYF. The CDR3 coding sequence is TGCGCCAGCAGCCAAGATTTGGGGACAGAAGCCTACGAGCAGTACTTC.

The gene calls are TRBV19 and TRBJ1-1; 7 positions match TRBD1. With V trimmed by 4 bases and J by 5 bases, 13 bases remained unmatched. The germline V gene has CDR1 LNHDA and CDR2 SQIVND (reference sequence). The CDR3 is made up of 16 amino acids. The CDR3 coding sequence is TGTGCCAGTAGTAGGGGGGACAGACCCTTAGGGACTGAAGCTTTCTTT. As protein: CASSRGDRPLGTEAFF.

This rearrangement joins TRBV7-9 to TRBJ2-4; the match to TRBD2 covers 8 bases. Germline lookup yields CDR1 SEHNR and CDR2 FQNEAQ (reference sequence). V was clipped by 4 bases and J by 0 bases; unmatched bases: 5. CDR3 size: 16 residues. CDR3: CASSSPGGLAKNIQYF. The CDR3 DNA reads TGTGCCAGCAGCTCCCCGGGGGGGTTAGCCAAAAACATTCAGTACTTC. Combining the CDR3 with reference TRBV7-9 and TRBJ2-4 gives the whole variable domain DTGVSQNPRHKITKRGQNVTFRCDPISEHNRLYWYRQTLGQGPEFLTYFQNEAQLEKSRLLSDRFSAERPKGSFSTLEIQRTEQGDSAMYLCASSSPGGLAKNIQYFGAGTRLSVL.

The V gene is TRBV14, the J gene TRBJ1-4; D gene uncertain. V lost 0 bases and J lost 5, with 10 bases in between. This CDR3 has 15 amino acids. Germline V gives CDR1 SGHDN, CDR2 FVKESK. Here the CDR3 DNA reads TGTGCCAGCAGCCAAGAGCGGACGGGGAATGAAAAACTGTTTTTT. The encoded protein is CASSQERTGNEKLFF. Full variable domain (rest looked up from reference TRBV14 and TRBJ1-4): EAGVTQFPSHSVIEKGQTVTLRCDPISGHDNLYWYRRVMGKEIKFLLHFVKESKQDESGMPNNRFLAERTGGTYSTLKVQPAELEDSGVYFCASSQERTGNEKLFFGSGTQLSVL.

The chain uses TRBV7-9 and TRBJ2-3; the match to TRBD1 covers 8 bases. CDR1 is SEHNR and CDR2 is FQNEAQ in the germline V gene (reference sequence). The ends lost 7 bases at V and 1 base at J; junction bases unmatched: 7. The CDR3 runs to 15 residues. The CDR3 region is CASTPGQGGTDTQYF. The CDR3, as DNA: TGTGCCAGCACCCCCGGACAGGGAGGCACAGATACGCAGTATTTT.

CDR3: CASSQITGAYEQYF. CDR3 nucleotides: TGTGCCAGCAGCCAAATCACAGGGGCCTACGAGCAGTACTTC. The chain is built from TRBV3-1 (or the pseudogene TRBV3-2) and TRBJ2-7; TRBD1 aligns across 7 bases. The trim removed 2 bases at V and 2 bases at J, leaving 3 bases unmatched. The CDR3 totals 14 residues. Germline V CDR1 and CDR2: LGHDT, YNNKEL (reference sequence).

This chain's CDR3 is CASVVEGGPFNEKLFF. The DNA for the CDR3 is TGTGCCAGCGTTGTCGAGGGAGGGCCCTTTAATGAAAAACTGTTTTTT. This chain joins TRBV2 and TRBJ1-4; D call uncertain. V was clipped by 8 bases and J by 4 bases, with 20 bases between them. CDR1 and CDR2 from the germline V gene are SNHLY and FYNNEI. The CDR3 covers 16 residues.

In this sample, this clone turned up a few times. The chain links TRBV5-4 to TRBJ2-7; D is unclear. The CDR3 is 15 amino acids. V dropped 3 bases and J dropped 1 base, with 14 bases sitting between them. From germline, CDR1 is SGHNT and CDR2 YYREEE (reference sequence). CDR3 DNA: TGTGCCAGCAGCTGGGAAGCACCCCGATCCTACGAGCAGTACTTC. It codes for CASSWEAPRSYEQYF.

This clone was counted once. The rearrangement uses TRBV6-5 and TRBJ1-2, with a weak D call TRBD1 (6 bases). Trimming cost V 0 bases and J 8 bases, with 13 bases left between them. Germline CDR1 reads MNHEY; CDR2 reads SVGAGI. This CDR3 comprises 14 residues. CDR3 sequence reads: CASSYSGGKRGYTF. The DNA of the CDR3 is TGTGCCAGCAGTTACTCTGGGGGCAAAAGGGGCTACACCTTC.

The genes are TRBV5-4 and TRBJ2-3; 16 nucleotides line up with TRBD2. Germline CDR1 and CDR2: SGHNT and YYREEE (reference sequence). The CDR3 totals 16 residues. J was trimmed by 3 bases and V by 5 bases; bases with no gene match: 3. The CDR3 DNA is TGTGCCAGCAGTTCGGGACTAGCGGGAGGGACAGATACGCAGTATTTT. Protein: CASSSGLAGGTDTQYF.

This clone has a single count. The rearrangement joins TRBV6-2 or TRBV6-3 to TRBJ2-3; 13 positions match TRBD2. Germline V CDR1 and CDR2: MNHEY, SVGEGT. The V segment lost 2 bases and the J segment 10 bases; nucleotides outside the gene matches: 3. This CDR3 contains 14 residues. The CDR3 coding sequence is TGTGCCAGCAGTTACGCGACTAGCGGGAGGTCGCAGTATTTT. Protein sequence: CASSYATSGRSQYF.